This T cell receptor (beta chain) stems from a study of naive and memory T cell subsets. This clonotype showed up many times. The antigen is undetermined. Sequential positive selection took CD4 T cells first, then CD8 T cells. General study findings and limits: Possibly reflecting memory cells re-expressing CD45RA, a few larger clonotypes occurred in naive repertoires, especially CD8.

The germline V gene has CDR1 LGHNA and CDR2 YSLEER. V lost 3 bases and J lost 4, with 10 bases in between. The CDR3 runs to 13 residues. Both TRBC1 and TRBC2 were covered by a beta constant-region primer of two equimolar oligonucleotides. Ligated cDNA was amplified by four rounds of PCR with nested alpha and beta constant-region primers and SP2. TCRdb reanalysed the UMI-ligation and nested PCR reads using MiXCR and keeps one entry per CDR3 protein. Of about 90,000 distinct CDR3 sequences listed, 10% to 12% are singletons. The sequence came from a human donor in good health. V gene TRBV4-3 combines with J gene TRBJ2-7, with a possible D match to TRBD1 (6 bases). Sequencing input: naive CD4+ T cells from blood. CDR3 region: CASSQQTGYEQYF. The DNA for the CDR3 is TGCGCCAGCAGCCAGCAGACAGGTTACGAGCAGTACTTC.